This T cell receptor (beta chain) was captured by sequencing in a study of cytomegalovirus exposure and HLA in healthy donors. About the study: In an earlier analysis, 90 million to 120 million unique TCR beta sequences were found from approximately 170 million T cells. Regarding the study as a whole: The authors reported that TCR beta sequences could predict HLA-A and HLA-B alleles. These predictions were accurate for most subjects in the first cohort. The Asian-associated ancestry cluster reportedly had fewer N-insertions than the approximately 610-donor mean in a later analysis.

This clone has a handful of counts. Antigen specificity is unknown. Deletions cut 2 bases from V and 5 bases from J, with 9 bases between. Germline V lookup: CDR1 SGHDN, CDR2 FVKESK. The CDR3 is made up of 13 amino acids. The PCR contained 60 Vbeta and 13 Jbeta primers. TCRdb's table, derived via immunoSEQ multiplex PCR, lists solely in-frame clones and lacks some. The repertoire holds 150,000 or so clones, approximately 82% seen once, with about 1.6% in the top ten. The V gene is TRBV14, the J gene TRBJ1-2; D gene uncertain. The sequenced sample consisted of PBMCs. The receptor was isolated from a male donor in good health and CMV-seronegative. CDR3 coding DNA: TGTGCCAGCAGCCAAAACCGGGATTATGGCTACACCTTC. Protein product: CASSQNRDYGYTF.